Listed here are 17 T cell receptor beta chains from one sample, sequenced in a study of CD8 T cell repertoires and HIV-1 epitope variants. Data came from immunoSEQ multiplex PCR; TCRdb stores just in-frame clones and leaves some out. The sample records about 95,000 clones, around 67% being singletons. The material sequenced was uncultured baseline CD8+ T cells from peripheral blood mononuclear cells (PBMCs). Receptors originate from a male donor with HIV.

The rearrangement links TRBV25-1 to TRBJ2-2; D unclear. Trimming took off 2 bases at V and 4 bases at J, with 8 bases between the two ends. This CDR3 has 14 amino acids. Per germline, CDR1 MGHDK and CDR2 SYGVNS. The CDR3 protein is CASSEGLVTGELFF. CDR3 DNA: TGTGCCAGCAGTGAAGGTTTAGTCACCGGGGAGCTGTTTTTT.

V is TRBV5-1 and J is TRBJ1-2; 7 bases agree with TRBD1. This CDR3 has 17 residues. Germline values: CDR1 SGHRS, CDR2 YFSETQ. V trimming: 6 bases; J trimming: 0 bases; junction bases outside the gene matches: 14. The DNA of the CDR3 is TGCGCCAGCACCCCCGGGGAGGGGGCTTCAGCTAACTATGGCTACACCTTC. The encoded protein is CASTPGEGASANYGYTF.

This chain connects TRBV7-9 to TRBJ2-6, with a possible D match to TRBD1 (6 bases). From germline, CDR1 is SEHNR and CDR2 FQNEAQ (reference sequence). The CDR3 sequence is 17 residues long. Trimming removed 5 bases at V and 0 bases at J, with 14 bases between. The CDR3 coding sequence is TGTGCCAGCAGCCCTCTCGGACAGCCCTCTGGGGCCAACGTCCTGACTTTC. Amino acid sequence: CASSPLGQPSGANVLTF.

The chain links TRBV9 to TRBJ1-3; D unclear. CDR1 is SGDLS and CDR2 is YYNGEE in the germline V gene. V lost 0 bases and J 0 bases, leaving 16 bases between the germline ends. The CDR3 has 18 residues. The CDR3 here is CASSVAPGTVHSGNTIYF. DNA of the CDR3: TGTGCCAGCAGCGTAGCCCCGGGTACTGTGCACTCTGGAAACACCATATATTTT.

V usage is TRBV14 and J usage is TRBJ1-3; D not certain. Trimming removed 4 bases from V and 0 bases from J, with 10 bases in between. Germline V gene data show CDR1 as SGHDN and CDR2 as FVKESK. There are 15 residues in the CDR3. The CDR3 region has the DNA TGTGCCAGCAGCCGCCCTACTTTCTCTGGAAACACCATATATTTT. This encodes CASSRPTFSGNTIYF.

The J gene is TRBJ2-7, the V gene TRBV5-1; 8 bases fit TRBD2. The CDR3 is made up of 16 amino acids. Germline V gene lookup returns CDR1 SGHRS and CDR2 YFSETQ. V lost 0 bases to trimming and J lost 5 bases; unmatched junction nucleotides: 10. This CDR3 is CASSLGIAGLFHEQYF. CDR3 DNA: TGCGCCAGCAGCTTGGGTATAGCGGGACTTTTCCACGAGCAGTACTTC.

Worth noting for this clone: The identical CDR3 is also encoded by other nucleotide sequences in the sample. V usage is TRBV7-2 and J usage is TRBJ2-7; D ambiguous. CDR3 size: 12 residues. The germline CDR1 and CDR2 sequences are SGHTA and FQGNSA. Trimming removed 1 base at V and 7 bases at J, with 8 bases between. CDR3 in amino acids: CASSLGLVEQYF. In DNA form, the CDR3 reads TGTGCCAGCAGCTTAGGGCTGGTTGAGCAGTACTTC. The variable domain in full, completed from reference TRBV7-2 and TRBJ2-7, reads GAGVSQSPSNKVTEKGKDVELRCDPISGHTALYWYRQSLGQGLEFLIYFQGNSAPDKSGLPSDRFSAERTGGSVSTLTIQRTQQEDSAVYLCASSLGLVEQYFGPGTRLTVT.

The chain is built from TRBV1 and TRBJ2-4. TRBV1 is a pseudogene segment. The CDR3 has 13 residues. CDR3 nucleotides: TGCACCAGCAGCCGGATGTGGGAAAACATTCAGTACTTC. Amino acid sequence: CTSSRMWENIQYF.

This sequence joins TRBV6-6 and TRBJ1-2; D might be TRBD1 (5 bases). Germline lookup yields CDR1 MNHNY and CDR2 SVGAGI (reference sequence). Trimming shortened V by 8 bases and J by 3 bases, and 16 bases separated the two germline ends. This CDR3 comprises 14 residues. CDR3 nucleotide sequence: TGTGCCAGCTCTGGGACTAGGGGTGACTATGGCTACACCTTC. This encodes CASSGTRGDYGYTF.

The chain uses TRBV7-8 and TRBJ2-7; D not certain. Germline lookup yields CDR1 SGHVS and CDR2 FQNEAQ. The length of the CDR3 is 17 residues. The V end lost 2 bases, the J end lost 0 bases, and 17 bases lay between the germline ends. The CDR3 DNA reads TGTGCCAGCAGCTTATTCCCAAGGAAGGGAACCTCCTACGAGCAGTACTTC. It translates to CASSLFPRKGTSYEQYF.

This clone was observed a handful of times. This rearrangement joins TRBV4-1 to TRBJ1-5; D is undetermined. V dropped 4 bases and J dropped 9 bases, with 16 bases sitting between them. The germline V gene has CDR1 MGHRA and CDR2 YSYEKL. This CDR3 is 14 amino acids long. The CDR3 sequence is CASSRSLGIWPQHF. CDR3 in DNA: TGCGCCAGCAGCCGATCGCTTGGGATCTGGCCCCAGCATTTT.

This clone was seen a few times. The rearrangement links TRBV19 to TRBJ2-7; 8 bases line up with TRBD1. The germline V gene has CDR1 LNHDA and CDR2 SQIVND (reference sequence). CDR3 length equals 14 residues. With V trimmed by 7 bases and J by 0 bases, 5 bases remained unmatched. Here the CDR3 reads CASIPGQGSYEQYF. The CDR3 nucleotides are TGTGCCAGTATTCCCGGACAGGGCTCCTACGAGCAGTACTTC.

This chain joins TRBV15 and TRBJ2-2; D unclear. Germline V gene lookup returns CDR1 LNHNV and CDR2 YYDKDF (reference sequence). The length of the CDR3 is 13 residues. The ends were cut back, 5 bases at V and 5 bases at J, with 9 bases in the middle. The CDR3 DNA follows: TGTGCCACCAGCGTCGCCCGTACCGGGGAGCTGTTTTTT. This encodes CATSVARTGELFF. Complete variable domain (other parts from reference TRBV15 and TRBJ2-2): DAMVIQNPRYQVTQFGKPVTLSCSQTLNHNVMYWYQQKSSQAPKLLFHYYDKDFNNEADTPDNFQSRRPNTSFCFLDIRSPGLGDTAMYLCATSVARTGELFFGEGSRLTVL.

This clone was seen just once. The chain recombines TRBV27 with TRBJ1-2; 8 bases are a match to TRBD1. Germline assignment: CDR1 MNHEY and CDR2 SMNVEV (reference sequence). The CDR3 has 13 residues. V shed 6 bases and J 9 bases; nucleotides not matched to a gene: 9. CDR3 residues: CASRLGQDGRYTF. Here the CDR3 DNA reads TGTGCCAGCAGATTGGGACAGGATGGGCGCTACACCTTC.

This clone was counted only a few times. The CDR3 sequence is CASRWDSYGYTF. The DNA for the CDR3 is TGCGCCAGTAGATGGGACAGCTATGGCTACACCTTC. This chain joins TRBV5-1 and TRBJ1-2; 7 bases fit TRBD1. The CDR3 length is 12 residues. CDR1 SGHRS and CDR2 YFSETQ come from the germline V gene. V trimming: 8 bases; J trimming: 4 bases; junction bases outside the gene matches: 5.

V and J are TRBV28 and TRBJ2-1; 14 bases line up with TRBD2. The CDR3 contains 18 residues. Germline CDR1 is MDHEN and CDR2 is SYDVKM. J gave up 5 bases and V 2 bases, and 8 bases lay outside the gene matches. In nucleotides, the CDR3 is TGTGCCAGCAGTTTACCCAGACTAGCGGGAGGGAGGAACAATGAGCAGTTCTTC. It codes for CASSLPRLAGGRNNEQFF.

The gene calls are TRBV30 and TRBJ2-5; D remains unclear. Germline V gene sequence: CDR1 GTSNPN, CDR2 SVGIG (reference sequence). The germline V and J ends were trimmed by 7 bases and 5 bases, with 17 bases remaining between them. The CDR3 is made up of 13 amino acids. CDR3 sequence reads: CAYGYSGAETQYF. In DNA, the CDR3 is TGTGCCTACGGTTATAGTGGCGCGGAGACCCAGTACTTC.